Below are 13 T cell receptor beta chains sequenced from a single sample in a study of blood T cells in healthy people across ages. Then a second PCR, running roughly 7 to 11 cycles, was carried out with a sample-barcoded 5' primer and a J-beta primer mix. TCRdb passed the 5' RACE reads through MiXCR, listing each CDR3 protein once. The data hold roughly 700,000 distinct CDR3 sequences, with 45% to 50% observed a single time. Sequencing was performed on blood. Every receptor here comes from a woman aged 60-70 years in good health.

J is TRBJ2-1 and V is TRBV6-2 or TRBV6-3; 9 bases are shared with TRBD2. Germline trimming cut 6 bases from V and 6 bases from J; bases unmatched to any gene: 6. Looked up from germline, CDR1 is MNHEY and CDR2 is SVGEGT. The CDR3 is made up of 14 amino acids. CDR3 nucleotide sequence: TGTGCCAGCAGACGAGTAGCGGGAGTCAATGAGCAGTTCTTC. Amino acid sequence: CASRRVAGVNEQFF.

With regard to this clonotype: With a much larger clone just one base away, this may be a read error. The chain recombines TRBV20-1 with TRBJ2-7; D may be TRBD2 (6 bases). The CDR3 covers 13 residues. Trimming removed 4 bases from V and 6 bases from J, with 16 bases in between. CDR1 and CDR2 (germline): DFQATT, SNEGSKA (reference sequence). The CDR3 DNA follows: TGCAGTGCTAAGCTGGGGGGACGAGGCGAGCAGTACTTC. Translated: CSAKLGGRGEQYF.

The sample holds a few counts of this clonotype. The chain employs TRBV7-2 and TRBJ2-3; TRBD1 is a possible D gene (6 bases). The germline gives CDR1 SGHTA, CDR2 FQGNSA. Trimming took off 5 bases at V and 2 bases at J, with 8 bases between the two ends. The CDR3 is made up of 13 amino acids. The DNA of the CDR3 is TGTGCCAGCAGCCAGGGGAACACAGATACGCAGTATTTT. Its protein product is CASSQGNTDTQYF.

This clonotype showed up just a few times. The V gene is TRBV28, the J gene TRBJ2-7, with D possibly being TRBD1 (6 bases). Trimming took off 5 bases at V and 3 bases at J, with 20 bases between the two ends. The germline V gene has CDR1 MDHEN and CDR2 SYDVKM. The CDR3 runs to 16 residues. As DNA, the CDR3 is TGTGCCAGCAGTGCTCAACAGGGTACAGGTAGCTACGAGCAGTACTTC. This gives the protein CASSAQQGTGSYEQYF.

The rearrangement links TRBV28 to TRBJ2-5, with 8 bases fitting TRBD2. The end of the DNA fits TRBJ2-7 better, so the J call may be wrong. The CDR3 is made up of 15 amino acids. CDR1 MDHEN and CDR2 SYDVKM come from the germline V gene. CDR3 sequence (DNA): TGTGCCAGCAGTTCGCCGGGACTAGGGGACGACGAGCAGTACTTC. Translating it yields CASSSPGLGDDEQYF.

Here the CDR3 DNA reads TGCAGTGCTAGATATTTCCGTGGCGACAGAAATCAGCCCCAGCATTTT. Amino acids: CSARYFRGDRNQPQHF. This chain links TRBV20-1 with TRBJ1-5, with D perhaps TRBD1 (5 bases). Germline-derived CDR1 and CDR2 are DFQATT and SNEGSKA (reference sequence). This CDR3 has 16 residues. V dropped 2 bases and J dropped 4 bases, with 18 bases sitting between them.

This clonotype has a handful of counts. The CDR3 DNA sequence: TGTGCCACCAGCAGAGATTTGGGACACAACTACGAGCAGTACTTC. This sequence encodes CATSRDLGHNYEQYF. The chain has TRBV15 and TRBJ2-7; TRBD1 might be the D (6 bases). The V and J ends lost 0 bases and 3 bases respectively, with 12 bases between them. The CDR3 consists of 15 residues. CDR1 and CDR2 from the germline V gene are LNHNV and YYDKDF (reference sequence).

The chain links TRBV5-1 to TRBJ2-3, with 11 positions matching TRBD2. Unmatched junction bases numbered 5, after V lost 0 bases and J lost 5 bases. The germline V gene has CDR1 SGHRS and CDR2 YFSETQ. The CDR3 is 16 residues long. The CDR3 DNA follows: TGCGCCAGCAGCTTGGGCCGGCTAGCGGGAGGAGATACGCAGTATTTT. Its translation: CASSLGRLAGGDTQYF.

The CDR3: CASSQDLVPWTSREQYF. CDR3 bases: TGCGCCAGCAGCCAAGATTTGGTTCCGTGGACCAGCCGCGAGCAGTACTTC. The rearrangement links TRBV4-1 to TRBJ2-4; D remains unclear. The J call could be wrong; TRBJ2-7 is a better fit for the DNA end. The germline gives CDR1 MGHRA, CDR2 YSYEKL. The CDR3 is 17 amino acids.

The genes are TRBV7-9 and TRBJ2-2, with D maybe TRBD1 (5 bases). Trimming left V 6 bases short and J 7 bases short, with 15 bases between. From germline, CDR1 is SEHNR and CDR2 FQNEAQ (reference sequence). The CDR3 extends over 14 amino acids. The CDR3 nucleotides read TGTGCCAGCAGAAAGGACATATTTGTCGGGGAGCTGTTTTTT. It specifies CASRKDIFVGELFF.

The V call is TRBV5-6, the J call TRBJ1-2, with TRBD1 matching 10 bases. Germline values: CDR1 SGHDT, CDR2 YYEEEE. CDR3 length: 14 residues. V shed 4 bases, J shed 8 bases, and the junction held 8 bases outside the gene matches. Written as DNA, the CDR3 is TGTGCCAGCAGCAACCGGGACAGGGGATCCGGCTACACCTTC. Translating it yields CASSNRDRGSGYTF.

The gene calls are TRBV10-3 and TRBJ2-3; D call uncertain. V lost 2 bases to trimming and J lost 0 bases, with 6 bases between them. Per germline, CDR1 ENHRY and CDR2 SYGVKD. This CDR3 has 14 residues. DNA for the CDR3: TGTGCCATCAGTGAGAGCTCAAGCACAGATACGCAGTATTTT. It is translated as CAISESSSTDTQYF.

This chain links TRBV20-1 with TRBJ2-1; the match to TRBD2 covers 8 bases. The DNA matches TRBJ2-7 better at its end, which makes the J call doubtful. The CDR3 is made up of 16 amino acids. CDR1 is DFQATT, CDR2 SNEGSKA, per germline (reference sequence). CDR3 region: CSARDSSGSSYNEQYF. In nucleotides, the CDR3 is TGCAGTGCTAGAGACTCTAGCGGGTCCTCCTACAATGAGCAGTACTTC.